This is a list of T cell receptor beta chains from one sample in a study of blood T cell repertoires in COVID-19. The method was immunoSEQ multiplex PCR; TCRdb's version includes in-frame clones alone and lacks a portion of them. The repertoire holds approximately 180,000 clones, with more than 75% as singletons. The sample consisted of peripheral blood. Receptors originate from a woman in her 70s with acute or convalescent COVID-19. Both conserved end residues are part of each CDR3. A D gene is named only where the DNA matches it firmly. Size values are once, few and many counts, or a class for expanded clones, and some rows have none.

abundance	j_gene	v_gene	d_gene	CDR3nt	CDR3aa
NA	TRBJ2-1	TRBV4-3	TRBD2	TGCGCCAGCAGCCAAGATATAAGTCTAGCGGGCGGCAATGAGCAGTTCTTC	CASSQDISLAGGNEQFF
once	TRBJ1-4	TRBV2	NA	TGTGCCAGCAGTCGCGACATGGTGGGTGAAAAACTGTTTTTT	CASSRDMVGEKLFF
NA	TRBJ1-2	TRBV24-1	NA	TGTGCCACCAGTGAATCCGGGTCATATGGCTACACCTTC	CATSESGSYGYTF
NA	TRBJ2-5	TRBV3-1/TRBV3-2	TRBD2	TGTGCCAGCAGCCAAGGCTCTAGCGGGGGGGTAGAGACCCAGTACTTC	CASSQGSSGGVETQYF
few	TRBJ2-2	TRBV9	NA	TGTGCCAGCAGCGTAGAGGGCAGGACAGCCGGGGAGCTGTTTTTT	CASSVEGRTAGELFF
NA	TRBJ2-6	TRBV7-2	TRBD2	TGTGCCAGCAGCCCGAGGACTAGCGGAACAATATCTGGGGCCAACGTCCTGACTTTC	CASSPRTSGTISGANVLTF
NA	TRBJ2-2	TRBV13	TRBD2	TGTGCCAGCAGCTTCCCAGGGACTACTACCGGGGAGCTGTTTTTT	CASSFPGTTTGELFF
NA	TRBJ1-2	TRBV6-5	TRBD1	TGTGCCAGCAGTCCTCCGACAGGGCATGGCTACACCTTC	CASSPPTGHGYTF
NA	TRBJ1-1	TRBV15	NA	TGTGCCACCAGCAGAGACGCGCGGGTGAACACTGAAGCTTTCTTT	CATSRDARVNTEAFF
few	TRBJ2-1	TRBV6-2/TRBV6-3	NA	TGTGCCAGCAGTGGCCGCAATGAGCAGTTCTTC	CASSGRNEQFF
NA	TRBJ1-2	TRBV28	TRBD1	TGTGCCAGCAGTTTGACTTGGGACAGCCGATATGGCTACACCTTC	CASSLTWDSRYGYTF
NA	TRBJ1-5	TRBV2	NA	TGTGCCAGCAGTGCGACAGGCTATAGCAATCAGCCCCAGCATTTT	CASSATGYSNQPQHF
NA	TRBJ2-7	TRBV4-1	TRBD2	TGCGCCAGCAGCCAAGATTGGTCGGCGGGGGGGAAATCCTACGAGCAGTACTTC	CASSQDWSAGGKSYEQYF
NA	TRBJ2-3	TRBV18	NA	TGTGCCAGCTCACCAGACTTCCCCACGGATACGCAGTATTTT	CASSPDFPTDTQYF
NA	TRBJ2-7	TRBV30	NA	TGTGCCTGGAGCGCGTCGGGACTCCCCGGGACCTACGAGCAGTACTTC	CAWSASGLPGTYEQYF
once	TRBJ2-5	TRBV11-2	TRBD1	TGTGCCAGCAGCTTCTTAGGGGGCACAGAGACCCAGTACTTC	CASSFLGGTETQYF
NA	TRBJ1-2	TRBV7-8	NA	TGTGCCAGCAGCTTAGTGGGGCAGGGGCCTTTCTATGGCTACACCTTC	CASSLVGQGPFYGYTF
few	TRBJ2-3	TRBV27	NA	TGTGCCAGCAGCCATTGCCTCACTCGCGGGACCTGCACAGATACGCAGTATTTT	CASSHCLTRGTCTDTQYF
NA	TRBJ2-2	TRBV6-5	NA	TGTGCCAGCACCCAGGGGAACACCGGGGAGCTGTTTTTT	CASTQGNTGELFF
once	TRBJ2-1	TRBV30	NA	TGTGCCTGTACACGGAGGGCTAGCTCCTACAATGAGCAGTTCTTC	CACTRRASSYNEQFF
NA	TRBJ2-4	TRBV6-2/TRBV6-3	NA	TGTGCCAGCAGTTCGTGGCAGTATATTCAGTACTTC	CASSSWQYIQYF
NA	TRBJ1-5	TRBV6-4	NA	TGTGCCAGCAGTAACTCGAGTCCGTATCAGCCCCAGCATTTT	CASSNSSPYQPQHF
NA	TRBJ1-2	TRBV12-3/TRBV12-4	NA	TGTGCCAGCAGTCTCACAGGGAGCTATGGCTACACCTTC	CASSLTGSYGYTF
NA	TRBJ2-7	TRBV6-5	NA	TGTGCCAGCAAACCTACCTGGGGGCGAGAGCAGTACTTC	CASKPTWGREQYF
NA	TRBJ2-5	TRBV28	TRBD1	TGTGCCAGCAGGCCGACAGGGGGAGAGACCCAGTACTTC	CASRPTGGETQYF
NA	TRBJ1-6	TRBV14	TRBD1	TGTGCCAGCAGCACAGGGGGCACCTATAATTCACCCCTCCACTTT	CASSTGGTYNSPLHF
NA	TRBJ1-1	TRBV28	NA	TGTGCCAGCAGTTTGGGGGGTATTCACACTGAAGCTTTCTTT	CASSLGGIHTEAFF
NA	TRBJ2-5	TRBV19	NA	TGTGCCAGTAGTTCCTCGACTAGGGCAGAGACCCAGTACTTC	CASSSSTRAETQYF
once	TRBJ2-7	TRBV29-1	TRBD1	TGCAGCGTTGGACAGGGAGTTTACGAGCAGTACTTC	CSVGQGVYEQYF
NA	TRBJ1-4	TRBV28	NA	TGTGCCAGCAGTTTTCGGAGTGGCTATTTAAAACTGTTTTTT	CASSFRSGYLKLFF
few	TRBJ1-1	TRBV30	NA	TGTGCCTGGAGTGTCGGGATGGCAGCTTTCTTT	CAWSVGMAAFF